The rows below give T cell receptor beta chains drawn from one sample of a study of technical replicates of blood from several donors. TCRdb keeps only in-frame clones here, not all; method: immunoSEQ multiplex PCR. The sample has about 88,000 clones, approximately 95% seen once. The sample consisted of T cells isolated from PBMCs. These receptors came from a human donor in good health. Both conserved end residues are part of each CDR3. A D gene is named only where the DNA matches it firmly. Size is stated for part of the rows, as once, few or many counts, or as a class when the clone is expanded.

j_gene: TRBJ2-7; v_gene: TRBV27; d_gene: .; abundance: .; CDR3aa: CASSSRDRLHEQYF; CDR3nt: TGTGCCAGCAGTTCCAGAGACAGGCTCCACGAGCAGTACTTC
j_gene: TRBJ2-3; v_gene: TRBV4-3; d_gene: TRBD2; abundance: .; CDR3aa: CASSQDREGLDTQYF; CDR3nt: TGCGCCAGCAGCCAAGACCGGGAGGGCCTGGATACGCAGTATTTT
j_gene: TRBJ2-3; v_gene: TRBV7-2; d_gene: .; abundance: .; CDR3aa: CASTKLEGSGPTDTQYF; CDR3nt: TGTGCCAGCACCAAGTTAGAAGGTTCGGGTCCCACAGATACGCAGTATTTT
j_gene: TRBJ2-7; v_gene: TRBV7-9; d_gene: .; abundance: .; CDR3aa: CASSTGTYEQYF; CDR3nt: TGTGCCAGCTCTACAGGAACCTACGAGCAGTACTTC
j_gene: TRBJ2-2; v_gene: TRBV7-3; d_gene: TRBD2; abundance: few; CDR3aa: CASSPRGGWGGTGELFF; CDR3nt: TGTGCCAGCAGCCCCCGCGGGGGTTGGGGTGGCACCGGGGAGCTGTTTTTT
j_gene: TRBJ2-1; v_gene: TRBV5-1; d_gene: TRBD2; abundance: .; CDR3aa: CASSSRTSGSSYNEQFF; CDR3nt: TGCGCCAGCAGCTCTCGGACTAGCGGTAGCTCCTACAATGAGCAGTTCTTC
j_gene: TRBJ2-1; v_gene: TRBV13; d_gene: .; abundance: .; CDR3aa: CASSLGGNEQFF; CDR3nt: TGTGCCAGCAGCTTAGGCGGCAATGAGCAGTTCTTC
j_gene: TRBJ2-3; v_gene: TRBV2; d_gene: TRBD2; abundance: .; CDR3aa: CASSEVPSGSPYF; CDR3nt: TGTGCCAGCAGTGAGGTCCCTAGCGGGAGTCCGTATTTT
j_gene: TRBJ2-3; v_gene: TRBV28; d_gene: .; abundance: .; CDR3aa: CASSLPPGDTQYF; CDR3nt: TGTGCCAGCAGCCTTCCACCAGGGGATACGCAGTATTTT
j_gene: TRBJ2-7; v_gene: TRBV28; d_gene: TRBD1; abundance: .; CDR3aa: CASSWGTGVYEQYF; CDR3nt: TGTGCCAGCAGTTGGGGGACAGGGGTTTACGAGCAGTACTTC
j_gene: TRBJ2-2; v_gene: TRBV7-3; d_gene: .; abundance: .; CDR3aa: CASSLLGAVGELFF; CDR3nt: TGTGCCAGCAGCTTATTGGGAGCGGTCGGGGAGCTGTTTTTT
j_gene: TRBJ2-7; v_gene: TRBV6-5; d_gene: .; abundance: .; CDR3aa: CATLDGNYEQYF; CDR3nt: TGTGCCACCCTAGACGGAAATTACGAGCAGTACTTC
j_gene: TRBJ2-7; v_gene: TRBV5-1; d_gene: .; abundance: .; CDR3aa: CASSLAGLSEQYF; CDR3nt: TGCGCCAGCAGCTTGGCCGGTTTGAGCGAGCAGTACTTC
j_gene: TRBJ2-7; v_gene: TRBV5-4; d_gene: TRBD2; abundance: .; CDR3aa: CASSPGLAHYEQYF; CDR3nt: TGTGCCAGCAGCCCCGGACTAGCCCACTACGAGCAGTACTTC
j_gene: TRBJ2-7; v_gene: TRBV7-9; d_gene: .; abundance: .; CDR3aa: CASSLGFAAYEQYF; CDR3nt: TGTGCCAGCAGCTTAGGATTCGCGGCCTACGAGCAGTACTTC
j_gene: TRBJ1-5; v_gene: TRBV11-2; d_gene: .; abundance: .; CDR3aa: CASSRYEGQPQHF; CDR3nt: TGTGCCAGCAGCAGGTACGAGGGTCAGCCCCAGCATTTT
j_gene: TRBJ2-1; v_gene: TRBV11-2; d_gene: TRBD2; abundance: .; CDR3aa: CASRVSGVSYNEQFF; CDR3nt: TGTGCCAGCAGAGTTAGCGGGGTCTCCTACAATGAGCAGTTCTTC
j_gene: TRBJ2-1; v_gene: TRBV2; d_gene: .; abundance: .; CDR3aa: CASSGYNEQFF; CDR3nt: TGTGCCAGCAGCGGCTACAATGAGCAGTTCTTC
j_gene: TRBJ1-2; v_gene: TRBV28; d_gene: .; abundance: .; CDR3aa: CASSGGWGYGYTF; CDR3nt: TGTGCCAGCAGTGGGGGCTGGGGCTATGGCTACACCTTC
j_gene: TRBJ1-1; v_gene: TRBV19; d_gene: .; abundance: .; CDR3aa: CASKAQVMNTEAFF; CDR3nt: TGTGCCAGTAAGGCACAGGTCATGAACACTGAAGCTTTCTTT
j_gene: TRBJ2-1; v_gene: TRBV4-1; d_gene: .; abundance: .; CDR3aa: CASSQDSIAPPNEQFF; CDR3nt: TGCGCCAGCAGCCAAGATAGTATAGCGCCCCCGAATGAGCAGTTCTTC
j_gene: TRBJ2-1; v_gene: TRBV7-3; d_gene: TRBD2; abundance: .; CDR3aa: CASSLKGQREGNEQFF; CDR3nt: TGTGCCAGCAGCTTAAAGGGGCAGCGGGAGGGCAATGAGCAGTTCTTC
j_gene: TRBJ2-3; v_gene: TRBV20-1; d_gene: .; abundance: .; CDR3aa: CSAEGDTQYF; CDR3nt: TGCAGTGCTGAGGGAGATACGCAGTATTTT
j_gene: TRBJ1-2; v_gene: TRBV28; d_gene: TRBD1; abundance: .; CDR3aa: CASILGQGYYGYTF; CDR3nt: TGTGCCAGCATCTTAGGACAGGGTTACTATGGCTACACCTTC
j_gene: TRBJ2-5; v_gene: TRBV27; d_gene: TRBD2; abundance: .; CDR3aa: CASSLLASGAQETQYF; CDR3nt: TGTGCCAGCAGTTTATTGGCTAGCGGGGCCCAAGAGACCCAGTACTTC
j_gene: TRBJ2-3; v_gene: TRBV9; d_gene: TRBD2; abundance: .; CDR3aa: CASSTLAGQTDTQYF; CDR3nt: TGTGCCAGCAGCACCCTAGCGGGACAAACAGATACGCAGTATTTT
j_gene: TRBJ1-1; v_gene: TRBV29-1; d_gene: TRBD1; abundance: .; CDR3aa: CSVNPGQGPTNTEAFF; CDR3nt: TGCAGCGTGAATCCGGGACAGGGACCTACGAACACTGAAGCTTTCTTT
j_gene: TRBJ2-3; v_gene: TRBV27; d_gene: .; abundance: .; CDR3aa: CASSLTLLADTQYF; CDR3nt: TGTGCCAGCAGTTTGACCCTACTAGCAGATACGCAGTATTTT
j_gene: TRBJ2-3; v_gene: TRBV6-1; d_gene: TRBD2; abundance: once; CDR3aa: CASSEKDEREKTDTQYF; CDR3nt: TGTGCCAGCAGTGAAAAGGACGAGCGGGAGAAGACAGATACGCAGTATTTT
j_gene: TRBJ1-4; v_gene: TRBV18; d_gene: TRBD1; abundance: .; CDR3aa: CASSPTGGFELFF; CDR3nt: TGTGCCAGCTCACCGACAGGGGGCTTTGAACTGTTTTTT
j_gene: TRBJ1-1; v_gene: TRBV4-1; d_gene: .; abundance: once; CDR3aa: CASSQVPIGGNRNTEAFF; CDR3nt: TGCGCCAGCAGCCAAGTACCCATCGGGGGGAATCGGAACACTGAAGCTTTCTTT
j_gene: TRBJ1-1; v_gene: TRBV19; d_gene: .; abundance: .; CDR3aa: CASSRSARGTEAFF; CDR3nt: TGTGCCAGTAGTCGTTCGGCAAGGGGGACTGAAGCTTTCTTT
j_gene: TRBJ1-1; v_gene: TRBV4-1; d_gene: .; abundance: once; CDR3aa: CASSQVDSMNTEAFF; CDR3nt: TGCGCCAGCAGCCAGGTAGACAGCATGAACACTGAAGCTTTCTTT
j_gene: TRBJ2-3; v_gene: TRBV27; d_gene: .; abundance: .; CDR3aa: CASSNGVYSTDTQYF; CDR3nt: TGTGCCAGCTCCAACGGTGTCTACAGCACAGATACGCAGTATTTT
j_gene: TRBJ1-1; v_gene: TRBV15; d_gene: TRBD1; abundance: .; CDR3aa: CATSKGQENTEAFF; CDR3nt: TGTGCCACCAGCAAAGGACAGGAGAACACTGAAGCTTTCTTT
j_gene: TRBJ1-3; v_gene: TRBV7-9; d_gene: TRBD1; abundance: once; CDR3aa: CASSEGAQRNTIYF; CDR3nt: TGTGCCAGCAGCGAGGGGGCGCAAAGAAACACCATATATTTT
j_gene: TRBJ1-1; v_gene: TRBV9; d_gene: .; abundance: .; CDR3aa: CASSVFSQGTEAFF; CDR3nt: TGTGCCAGCAGCGTATTCTCACAGGGAACTGAAGCTTTCTTT
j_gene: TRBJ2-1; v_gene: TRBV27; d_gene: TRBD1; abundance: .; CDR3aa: CASSVTGTGGRLFEQFF; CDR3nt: TGTGCCAGCAGTGTCACCGGGACAGGGGGTCGACTGTTTGAGCAGTTCTTC
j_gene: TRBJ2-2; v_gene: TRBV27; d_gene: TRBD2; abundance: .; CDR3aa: CASSPDGGRRELFF; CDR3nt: TGTGCCAGCAGTCCCGACGGCGGGAGACGGGAGCTGTTTTTT
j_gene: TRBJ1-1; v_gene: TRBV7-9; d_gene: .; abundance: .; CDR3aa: CASSPASEAFF; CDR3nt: TGTGCCAGCAGCCCCGCTAGCGAAGCTTTCTTT
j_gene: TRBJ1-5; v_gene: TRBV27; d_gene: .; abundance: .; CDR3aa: CASSVAGLNQPQHF; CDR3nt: TGTGCCAGCAGTGTGGCAGGGCTCAATCAGCCCCAGCATTTT
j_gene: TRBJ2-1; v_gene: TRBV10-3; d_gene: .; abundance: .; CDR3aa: CAISEVGDEQFF; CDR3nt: TGTGCCATCAGTGAGGTCGGGGATGAGCAGTTCTTC
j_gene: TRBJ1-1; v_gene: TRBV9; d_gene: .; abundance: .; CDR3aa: CASSSGVGRNTEAFF; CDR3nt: TGTGCCAGCAGTTCAGGGGTGGGGAGGAACACTGAAGCTTTCTTT